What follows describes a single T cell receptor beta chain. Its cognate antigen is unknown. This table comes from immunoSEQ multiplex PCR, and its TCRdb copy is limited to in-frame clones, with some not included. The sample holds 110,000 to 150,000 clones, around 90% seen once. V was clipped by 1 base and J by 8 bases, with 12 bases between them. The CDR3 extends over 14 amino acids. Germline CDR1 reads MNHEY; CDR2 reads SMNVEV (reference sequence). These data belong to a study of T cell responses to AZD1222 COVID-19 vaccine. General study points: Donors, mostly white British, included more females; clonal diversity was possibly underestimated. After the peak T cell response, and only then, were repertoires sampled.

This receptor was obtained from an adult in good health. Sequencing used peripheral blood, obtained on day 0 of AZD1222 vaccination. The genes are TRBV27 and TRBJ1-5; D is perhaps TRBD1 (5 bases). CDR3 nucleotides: TGTGCCAGCAGTTTATGGGGGGTCAGTGAGCCCCAGCATTTT. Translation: CASSLWGVSEPQHF.